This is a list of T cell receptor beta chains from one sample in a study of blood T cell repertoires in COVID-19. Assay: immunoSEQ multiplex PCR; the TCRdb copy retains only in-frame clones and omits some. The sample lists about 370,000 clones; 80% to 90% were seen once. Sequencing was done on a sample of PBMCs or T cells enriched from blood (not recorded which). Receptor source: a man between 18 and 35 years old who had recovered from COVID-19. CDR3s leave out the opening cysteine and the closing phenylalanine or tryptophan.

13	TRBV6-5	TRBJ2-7	ASSPRQGLTYEQY
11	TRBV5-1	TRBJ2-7	ASSLASSYEQY
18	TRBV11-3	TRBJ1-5	ASSLDIPPESLYSNQPQH
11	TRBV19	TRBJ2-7	ATRQGSFLEQY
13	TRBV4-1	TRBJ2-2	ASSPGTSGTGELF
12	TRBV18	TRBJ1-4	ASSPRDNPEKLF
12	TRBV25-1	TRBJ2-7	ASSYPESSYEQY
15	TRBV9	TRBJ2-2	ASSYKSTSGNTGELF
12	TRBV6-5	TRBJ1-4	ASSLTGRHEKLF
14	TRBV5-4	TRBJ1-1	ASSLGPSRADTEAF
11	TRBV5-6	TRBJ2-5	ASRGQGKETQY
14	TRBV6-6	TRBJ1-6	ASSYREGFRNSPLH
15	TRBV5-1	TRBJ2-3	ASSLWGQRGRTDTQY
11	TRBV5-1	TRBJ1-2	ASTGGALYGYT
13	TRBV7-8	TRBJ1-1	ASTTTGQGSTEAF
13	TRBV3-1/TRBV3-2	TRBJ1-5	ASSQSDKANQPQH
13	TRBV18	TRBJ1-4	ASSPRTARNEKLF
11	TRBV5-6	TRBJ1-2	ASSLSGDYGYT
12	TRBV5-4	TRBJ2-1	ASSLSSLYNEQF
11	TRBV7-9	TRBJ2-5	ASSPGNQETQY
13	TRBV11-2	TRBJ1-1	ASDGLRGMNTEAF
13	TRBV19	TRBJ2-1	ASNYGTGGSDEQF
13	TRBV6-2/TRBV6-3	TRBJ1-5	ASSAQGVGNQPQH
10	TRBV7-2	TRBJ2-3	ASSSLTGTQY
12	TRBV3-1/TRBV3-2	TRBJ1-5	ASSQTGGNQPQH
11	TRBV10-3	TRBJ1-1	AITAELNTEAF
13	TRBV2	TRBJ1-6	ASSGIRGGSSPLH
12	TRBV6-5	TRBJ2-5	ASRWGQIQETQY
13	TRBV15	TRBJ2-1	ATSRPRDTNNEQF
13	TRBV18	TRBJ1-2	ASSPGTGGAYGYT